This is a list of T cell receptor beta chains from one sample in a study of T cells in Graves' hyperthyroidism and ophthalmopathy. Using its own MiXCR run on the multiplex PCR reads, TCRdb lists one record per CDR3 protein. The profile covers approximately 400,000 distinct CDR3 sequences, with around a sixth appearing a single time and less than 45% taken by the ten largest. Sequencing input: blood. Receptors originate from a man in his late teens or twenties with Graves' ophthalmopathy. The CDR3 runs from the conserved cysteine through the conserved F or W. D genes are given only for firm matches. The listing skips clone size in some rows; elsewhere it reads once, few, many or a size class.

many TRBJ2-5 . TRBV5-5 TGTGCCAGCAGCTGGACCCAAGAGACCCAGTACTTC CASSWTQETQYF
many TRBJ2-7 TRBD1 TRBV9 TGTGCCAGCAGCGAGGGGACAGGGGCCTACGAGCAGTACTTC CASSEGTGAYEQYF
few TRBJ1-1 . TRBV9 TGTGCCAGCAGCCCCCTCCCAATTCGCGGGGGCGGCACTGAAGCTTTCTTT CASSPLPIRGGGTEAFF
many TRBJ1-5 TRBD1 TRBV3-1 TGTGCCAGCAGCCAGACAGGGGAGAGCAATCAGCCCCAGCATTTT CASSQTGESNQPQHF
few TRBJ2-7 . TRBV7-6 TGTGCCAGCAGCTTAGAGCTTGGGGGGCAGCTCTCGAAGCAGTACTTC CASSLELGGQLSKQYF
few TRBJ2-3 . TRBV3-1 TGTGCCAGCAGCCTTAACATTGGCACAGATACGCAGTATTTT CASSLNIGTDTQYF
many TRBJ1-5 TRBD1 TRBV2 TGTGCCAGCAGTGAAAGGACAGGGGGCAATCAGCCCCAGCATTTT CASSERTGGNQPQHF
once TRBJ1-5 . TRBV7-9 TGTGCCAGCAGCTTACAATTAGGGCCCCAGCATTTT CASSLQLGPQHF
many TRBJ2-7 . TRBV15 TGTGCCACCAGCACCCGGACGGGAGAGCAGTACTTC CATSTRTGEQYF
many TRBJ2-5 TRBD1 TRBV7-9 TGTGCCAGCAGCTTACCCTATACAGGGGGACAAGAGACCCAGTACTTC CASSLPYTGGQETQYF
. TRBJ1-2 . TRBV18 TGTGCCAGCTCACCCTTGTATGGGAAACAATATAACTATGGCTACACCTTC CASSPLYGKQYNYGYTF
many TRBJ2-1 TRBD1 TRBV5-1 TGCGCCAGCGAACCGGGACAGGGAGGGAATGAGCAGTTCTTC CASEPGQGGNEQFF
. TRBJ1-2 TRBD1 TRBV19 TGTGCCAGCCATACATCAGGGGGAGATGGCTACACCTTC CASHTSGGDGYTF
few TRBJ2-3 TRBD2 TRBV3-1 TGTGCCAGCAGCCCCCCGGGACTAGCGGGGAGCACAGATACGCAGTATTTT CASSPPGLAGSTDTQYF
. TRBJ1-5 . TRBV20-1 TGCAGTGCCCATAAGACAGGTCCGACCCAGAGCAATCAGCCCCAGCATTTT CSAHKTGPTQSNQPQHF
. TRBJ2-4 TRBD2 TRBV5-4 TGTGCCAGCAGCTTGGCCTTGGGCGGGGGGGAGGACATTCAGTACTTC CASSLALGGGEDIQYF
many TRBJ2-5 TRBD2 TRBV7-2 TGTGCCAGCAGCCCCGTAGCGGGACTAGAAGAGACCCAGTACTTC CASSPVAGLEETQYF
few TRBJ2-3 TRBD1 TRBV4-1 TGCGCCAGCAGGACAGACAGGGGGCGAGATACGCAGTATTTT CASRTDRGRDTQYF
. TRBJ1-3 . TRBV9 TGTGCCAGCAGCGTGGAACCGGCGGGTGGAAACACCATATATTTT CASSVEPAGGNTIYF
few TRBJ1-5 TRBD1 TRBV27 TGTGCCAGCAGTTCCCGGGACAGGGGGCTTTTTAGTCAGCCCCAGCATTTT CASSSRDRGLFSQPQHF
many TRBJ2-3 . TRBV18 TGTGCCAGCTCACCAGGAGAACTCACAGATACGCAGTATTTT CASSPGELTDTQYF
many TRBJ2-1 TRBD2 TRBV15 TGTGCCACCAGCAGAGGAGGGACTAGCGTCGACAATGAGCAGTTCTTC CATSRGGTSVDNEQFF
few TRBJ2-2 . TRBV6-1 TGTGCCAGCACCCCGTGGGCAGGACCCACCGGGGAGCTGTTTTTT CASTPWAGPTGELFF
few TRBJ2-3 TRBD1 TRBV29-1 TGCAGCGTTGAAGTGGGACAGTTCACAGATACGCAGTATTTT CSVEVGQFTDTQYF
many TRBJ2-7 . TRBV2 TGTGCCAGCAGTGAATCGCAGAGCTCCTACGAGCAGTACTTC CASSESQSSYEQYF
. TRBJ1-5 TRBD1 TRBV6-1 TGTGCCAGGAATCCGGGACAGCTCCCGCCGGCCCAGCCCCAGCATTTT CARNPGQLPPAQPQHF
. TRBJ1-2 . TRBV10-3 TGTGCCATCAGTGGACAGGTTAACTATGGCTACACCTTC CAISGQVNYGYTF
many TRBJ1-5 . TRBV20-1 TGCAGTGCTAGAGATCCCGGAGCGGGGGGTCAGCCCCAGCATTTT CSARDPGAGGQPQHF
many TRBJ2-1 TRBD2 TRBV27 TGTGCCAGCAGTCCAAAGGGTAGCGGGGGGCAAAATGAGCAGTTCTTC CASSPKGSGGQNEQFF
many TRBJ1-1 . TRBV9 TGTGCCAGCAGCGCCCAAGCTTTCTTT CASSAQAFF
many TRBJ1-2 TRBD1 TRBV3-1 TGTGCCAGCAGCCAAGATTTGTGGACCGGGACAGAAAATGGCTACACCTTC CASSQDLWTGTENGYTF
. TRBJ1-6 TRBD1 TRBV14 TGTGCCAGCAGCCAAGGAGGGACAGAATATCCTTCACCCCTCCACTTT CASSQGGTEYPSPLHF
many TRBJ1-5 . TRBV7-8 TGTGCCAGCAGCTTAGCTAGGGTTGATCAGCCCCAGCATTTT CASSLARVDQPQHF
. TRBJ1-6 . TRBV5-6 TGTGCCAGCAACTTGGGGGGCCCTAATTCACCCCTCCACTTT CASNLGGPNSPLHF
few TRBJ2-2 TRBD2 TRBV7-3 TGTGCCAGCAGCCAGCTAGCGGGGGGAACCGGGGAGCTGTTTTTT CASSQLAGGTGELFF
few TRBJ2-7 TRBD1 TRBV5-8 TGTGCCAGCAGCCAAACAGGGGTCACCTACGAGCAGTACTTC CASSQTGVTYEQYF
many TRBJ1-2 TRBD1 TRBV11-2 TGTGCCAGCAGCTCCCCCCGGTACAGGGGTGGGGGCTACACCTTC CASSSPRYRGGGYTF
. TRBJ2-7 TRBD2 TRBV5-1 TGCGCCAGCAGCTTGGGGTTCCCCCCCGGGAGGAACGAGCAGTACTTC CASSLGFPPGRNEQYF
once TRBJ2-5 TRBD1 TRBV10-3 TGTGCCATCAGTGAGTCGAGGGACAGCAAAGAGACCAAGTACTTC CAISESRDSKETKYF
many TRBJ2-7 . TRBV3-1 TGTGCCAGCAGCCAAGTCTACGAGCAGTACTTC CASSQVYEQYF
many TRBJ2-7 TRBD2 TRBV12-3/TRBV12-4 TGTGCCAGCACGGCGGGGGGCGAGCAGTACTTC CASTAGGEQYF
many TRBJ2-3 . TRBV11-2 TGTGCCAGCAGCTTAGATATCTGGACAGATACGCAGTATTTT CASSLDIWTDTQYF
. TRBJ2-5 TRBD1 TRBV10-3 TGTGCCATCAGTCAACAGGGGTCAGAGACCCAGTACTTC CAISQQGSETQYF
. TRBJ2-7 . TRBV7-8 TGTGCCAGCAGTTCTTACCCTCCAGGGAGCGGATACTCCTACGAGCAGTACTTC CASSSYPPGSGYSYEQYF
many TRBJ2-7 TRBD1 TRBV20-1 TGCAGTGCTAGAGATGGGACAGGGAAAATCTCTTACGAGCAGTACTTC CSARDGTGKISYEQYF
few TRBJ2-7 . TRBV5-1 TGCGCCACCACCCCCGAGGGACGGGCTTACGAGCAGTACTTC CATTPEGRAYEQYF
. TRBJ2-1 . TRBV12-3/TRBV12-4 TGTGCCAGCAGTTGGGAGGACCTCAATGAGCAGTTCTTC CASSWEDLNEQFF
. TRBJ2-2 TRBD1 TRBV5-1 TGCGCCAGCCTAGCAGGGGGTAACACCGGGGAGCTGTTTTTT CASLAGGNTGELFF
. TRBJ2-2 TRBD1 TRBV6-2/TRBV6-3 TGTGCCAGCAGTTACTCGTGGACAGGGGTTATCACCGGGGAGCTGTTTTTT CASSYSWTGVITGELFF
. TRBJ2-1 . TRBV6-1 TGTGCCAGCTCCCACCTCTCCTACAATGAGCAGTCCTTC CASSHLSYNEQSF
. TRBJ1-3 . TRBV28 TGTGCCAGCAGGCGCGGCGGCCTCTCTGGAAACACCATATATTTT CASRRGGLSGNTIYF
. TRBJ1-2 . TRBV29-1 TGCAGCGTTGGTGTGGGGGATCAATATGGCTACACCTTC CSVGVGDQYGYTF
many TRBJ1-1 . TRBV28 TGTGCCAGCAGTCCGACAGTATTGAACACTGAAGCTTTCTTT CASSPTVLNTEAFF
many TRBJ1-1 . TRBV7-9 TGTGCCAGCAGCTCCGGGACGGAGAACACTGAAGCTTTCTTT CASSSGTENTEAFF
few TRBJ1-3 . TRBV9 TGTGCCAGCAGCGTAGATGTTGGCTCTGGAAACACCATATATTTT CASSVDVGSGNTIYF
. TRBJ1-2 . TRBV11-3 TGTGCCAGCAGCACCCGAATAGGGCCCCCGGGGCACTTCTATGGCTACACCTTC CASSTRIGPPGHFYGYTF
few TRBJ1-1 . TRBV29-1 TGCAGCGTTGAAGGGGGCGTCGGGGCTTTCTTT CSVEGGVGAFF
. TRBJ2-3 . TRBV4-1 TGCGCCAGCAGCCACGGACCCCAGCGAGGGAGCACAGATACGCAGTATTTT CASSHGPQRGSTDTQYF
few TRBJ1-4 . TRBV4-1 TGCGCCAGCAGCCAAGTGAGAAGGGACGACTATGAAAAACTGTTTTTT CASSQVRRDDYEKLFF